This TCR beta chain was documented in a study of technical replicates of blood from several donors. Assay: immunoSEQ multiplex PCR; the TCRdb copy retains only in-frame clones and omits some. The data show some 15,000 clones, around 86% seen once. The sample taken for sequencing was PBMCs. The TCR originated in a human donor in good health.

The CDR3 here is CAISDRTSGRAGDTQYF. Here the CDR3 DNA reads TGTGCCATCAGTGATCGGACTAGCGGGAGGGCCGGAGATACGCAGTATTTT. The chain uses TRBV10-3 and TRBJ2-3, with 15 bases matching TRBD2. The CDR3 has 17 residues. The junction had 6 bases not matched to a gene; V was cut back by 3 bases and J by 5 bases. Germline V lookup: CDR1 ENHRY, CDR2 SYGVKD.